These 5 T cell receptor beta chains were all obtained from the same sample, sequenced in a study of chemoradiotherapy in HPV16-positive cancers. Here immunoSEQ multiplex PCR was the method, and the copy in TCRdb shows in-frame clones only, minus some. The sample holds around 13,000 clones, roughly 89% seen once. The sample in question was blood, obtained from a patient who underwent chemoradiotherapy. The origin of the receptors is a human donor with HPV-associated anogenital cancer.

V usage is TRBV11-2 and J usage is TRBJ1-1; 9 bases match TRBD1. The trim removed 5 bases at V and 3 bases at J, leaving 10 bases unmatched. CDR1 SGHAT and CDR2 FQNNGV come from the germline V gene. This CDR3 is 16 amino acids long. CDR3 DNA: TGTGCCAGCAGCCCGCGGAGGGGACAGGGAGACACTGAAGCTTTCTTT. Its translation: CASSPRRGQGDTEAFF.

This rearrangement joins TRBV7-3 to TRBJ1-2; 7 positions match TRBD1. Trimming removed 5 bases from V and 5 bases from J; junction bases left unmatched: 14. The germline gives CDR1 SGHTA, CDR2 FQGTGA. The CDR3 has 16 amino acids. Here the CDR3 reads CASSPERTGATYGYTF. CDR3 DNA: TGTGCCAGCAGCCCCGAGCGGACAGGAGCTACTTATGGCTACACCTTC.

J is TRBJ2-1 and V is TRBV7-9, with TRBD2 matching over 16 bases. The CDR3 runs to 16 residues. Per the germline V gene, CDR1 is SEHNR and CDR2 is FQNEAQ (reference sequence). After removal of 5 bases from V and 5 bases from J, the junction contained 3 bases not matched to a gene. The CDR3 region has the DNA TGTGCCAGCAGCCTCGGGACTAGCGGGAGGGACAATGAGCAGTTCTTC. Translation: CASSLGTSGRDNEQFF.

The chain combines TRBV27 with TRBJ1-1; D perhaps matches TRBD1 (5 bases). The V gene lost 4 bases and the J gene lost 1 base, with 10 bases spanning the gap. Germline loops: CDR1 MNHEY, CDR2 SMNVEV (reference sequence). The CDR3 is made up of 14 amino acids. The CDR3 loop reads CASSSGLKNTEAFF. CDR3 nucleotide sequence: TGTGCCAGCAGTTCGGGACTTAAGAACACTGAAGCTTTCTTT.

This chain uses TRBV5-4 with TRBJ1-2, with 7 bases that match TRBD1. Germline V gene sequence: CDR1 SGHNT, CDR2 YYREEE (reference sequence). This CDR3 has 15 residues. V was pared by 2 bases and J by 7 bases, with 11 bases of the junction left unmatched. CDR3 nucleotides: TGTGCCAGCAGCTTCTACGACAGGGAGGAGATTGGCTACACCTTC. It is translated as CASSFYDREEIGYTF. Combining the CDR3 with reference TRBV5-4 and TRBJ1-2 gives the whole variable domain ETGVTQSPTHLIKTRGQQVTLRCSSQSGHNTVSWYQQALGQGPQFIFQYYREEENGRGNFPPRFSGLQFPNYSSELNVNALELDDSALYLCASSFYDREEIGYTFGSGTRLTVV.